This TCR beta chain was observed in a study of blood T cell repertoires in COVID-19. Germline CDR1 and CDR2: LNHDA and SQIVND (reference sequence). V lost 6 bases and J lost 2, with 15 bases in between. The CDR3 has 15 amino acids. TCRdb's copy holds only in-frame clones and misses some; the assay was immunoSEQ multiplex PCR. The sample holds roughly 220,000 clones, around four fifths seen once. The source material was peripheral blood. J is TRBJ2-3 and V is TRBV19, with TRBD2 as a possible D gene (6 bases). The TCR was taken from a woman aged 80 or over with COVID-19, enrolled during active disease. This CDR3 reads CASSNNGGYTDTQYF. The DNA of the CDR3 is TGTGCCAGTAGCAACAACGGGGGATACACAGATACGCAGTATTTT.